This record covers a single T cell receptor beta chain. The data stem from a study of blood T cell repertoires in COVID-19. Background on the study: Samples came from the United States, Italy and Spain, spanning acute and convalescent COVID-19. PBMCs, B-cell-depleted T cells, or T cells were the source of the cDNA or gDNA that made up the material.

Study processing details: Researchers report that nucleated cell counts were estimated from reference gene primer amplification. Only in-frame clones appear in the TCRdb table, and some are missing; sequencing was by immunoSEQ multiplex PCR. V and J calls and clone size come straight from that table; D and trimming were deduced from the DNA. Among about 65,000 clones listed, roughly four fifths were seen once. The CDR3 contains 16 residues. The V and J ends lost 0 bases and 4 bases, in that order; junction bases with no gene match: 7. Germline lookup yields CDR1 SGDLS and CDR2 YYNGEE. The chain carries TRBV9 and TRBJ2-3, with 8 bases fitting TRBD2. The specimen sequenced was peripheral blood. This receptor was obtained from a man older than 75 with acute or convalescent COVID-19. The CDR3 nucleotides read TGTGCCAGCAGCGTAGAGAAGCGGGGGTGGTCAGATACGCAGTATTTT. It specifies CASSVEKRGWSDTQYF.